These 11 T cell receptor beta chains were sequenced from one sample in a study of CD8 T cells in Susac syndrome. Random hexamers were used to reverse transcribe an amount of 0.5 to 1 ug RNA. TCRdb passed the immunoSEQ multiplex PCR reads through MiXCR, listing each CDR3 protein once. The table shows 330,000 or so distinct CDR3 sequences, with 89% occurring only once. The sample taken for sequencing was CD8+ T cells from PBMCs. The source of these receptors is a human donor with multiple sclerosis.

V usage is TRBV19 and J usage is TRBJ1-1, with D maybe TRBD1 (5 bases). The CDR3 is made up of 14 amino acids. In germline, CDR1 is LNHDA, CDR2 SQIVND (reference sequence). Trimming left V 7 bases short and J 0 bases short, with 12 bases between. The CDR3 DNA reads TGTGCCAGTACCGTGGGGCCGATGAACACTGAAGCTTTCTTT. Amino acid sequence: CASTVGPMNTEAFF.

V gene TRBV6-2 or TRBV6-3 combines with J gene TRBJ2-1; D call uncertain. This CDR3 comprises 16 residues. CDR1 MNHEY and CDR2 SVGEGT come from the germline V gene. V lost 0 bases and J 8 bases, leaving 17 bases between the germline ends. The CDR3 is CASSYSVEIMGYEQFF. The DNA of the CDR3 is TGTGCCAGCAGTTACTCAGTCGAGATTATGGGCTATGAGCAGTTCTTC.

This chain uses TRBV29-1 with TRBJ2-6; tentative D call: TRBD2 (6 bases). The length of the CDR3 is 17 residues. V dropped 7 bases and J dropped 0 bases, with 19 bases sitting between them. The germline CDR1 and CDR2 sequences are SQVTM and ANQGSEA. The CDR3 sequence: CSAMEAGLPSGANVLTF. As DNA, the CDR3 is TGCAGCGCCATGGAGGCGGGATTACCCTCTGGGGCCAACGTCCTGACTTTC. Complete variable domain (other parts from reference TRBV29-1 and TRBJ2-6): SAVISQKPSRDICQRGTSLTIQCQVDSQVTMMFWYRQQPGQSLTLIATANQGSEATYESGFVIDKFPISRPNLTFSTLTVSNMSPEDSSIYLCSAMEAGLPSGANVLTFGAGSRLTVL.

The chain employs TRBV4-3 and TRBJ2-3, with a tentative D call TRBD2 (6 bases). CDR3 length: 15 residues. In germline, CDR1 is LGHNA, CDR2 YSLEER. Trimming took 1 base from V and 0 from J, leaving 8 bases between them. The CDR3 protein is CASSQGRASTDTQYF. DNA of the CDR3: TGCGCCAGCAGCCAAGGGAGGGCCAGCACAGATACGCAGTATTTT.

The V call is TRBV6-2 or TRBV6-3, the J call TRBJ1-1; 8 nucleotides agree with TRBD1. The germline gives CDR1 MNHEY, CDR2 SVGEGT. The J segment lost 4 bases and the V segment lost 0 bases, leaving 13 bases of the junction unmatched. The CDR3 is 18 residues long. The CDR3: CASSYSGIWTGIGTEAFF. The CDR3 DNA reads as TGTGCCAGCAGTTACTCGGGGATATGGACAGGGATTGGCACTGAAGCTTTCTTT.

In this sample, this clonotype turned up once. The V gene is TRBV2, the J gene TRBJ2-3; D might be TRBD2 (7 bases). The V end lost 10 bases, the J end lost 1 base, and 21 bases lay between the germline ends. The CDR3 runs to 16 residues. In germline, CDR1 is SNHLY, CDR2 FYNNEI. CDR3 sequence reads: CATLMTAGARTDTQYF. In DNA form, the CDR3 reads TGTGCCACCCTAATGACCGCGGGGGCTCGCACAGATACGCAGTATTTT.

This chain links TRBV7-8 with TRBJ2-1; the D gene could be TRBD1 or TRBD2 (5 bases each). Trimming left V 3 bases short and J 0 bases short, with 15 bases between. The CDR3 spans 17 residues. Per the germline V gene, CDR1 is SGHVS and CDR2 is FQNEAQ. Here the CDR3 reads CASSLYTGTLSYNEQFF. CDR3 DNA: TGTGCCAGCAGCTTGTACACCGGGACCCTCTCCTACAATGAGCAGTTCTTC.

This clonotype was detected a few times. This chain joins TRBV7-2 and TRBJ2-1, with a possible D match to TRBD2 (6 bases). This CDR3 has 13 residues. Trimming removed 2 bases from V and 8 bases from J, with 10 bases in between. The germline V gene has CDR1 SGHTA and CDR2 FQGNSA. CDR3: CASSLRLVDEQFF. The DNA for the CDR3 is TGTGCCAGCAGCTTAAGACTAGTCGATGAGCAGTTCTTC.

The gene calls are TRBV7-3 and TRBJ2-2; 7 bases fit TRBD1. Germline-derived CDR1 and CDR2 are SGHTA and FQGTGA. CDR3 length equals 13 residues. J gave up 9 bases and V 5 bases, and 6 bases lay outside the gene matches. The CDR3 sequence is CASSPDRARELFF. In DNA form, the CDR3 reads TGTGCCAGCAGCCCCGACAGGGCCCGGGAGCTGTTTTTT.

The chain is built from TRBV7-6 and TRBJ2-7; 7 bases match TRBD1. CDR3 length equals 13 residues. V was pared by 5 bases and J by 3 bases, with 4 bases of the junction left unmatched. Per the germline V gene, CDR1 is SGHVS and CDR2 is FNYEAQ. The chain's CDR3 is CASSRRDSYEQYF. In nucleotides, the CDR3 is TGTGCCAGCAGCCGCCGGGACAGCTACGAGCAGTACTTC.

V and J are TRBV29-1 and TRBJ2-4; TRBD1 agrees at 8 bases. The CDR3 consists of 15 residues. The germline V gene encodes CDR1 SQVTM and CDR2 ANQGSEA. Unmatched junction bases numbered 9, after V lost 2 bases and J lost 6 bases. For the CDR3, the DNA is TGCAGCGTTGAATACGGGGACAGGTTGGGAAACATTCAGTACTTC. Protein: CSVEYGDRLGNIQYF.